This T cell receptor (beta chain) was sequenced for a study of cytomegalovirus exposure and HLA in healthy donors. Whole-study findings and limits: Certain indistinguishable V segments, among them TRBV6-2 and TRBV6-3, were excluded.

Trimming removed 0 bases at V and 4 bases at J, with 7 bases between. In germline, CDR1 is SGHRS, CDR2 YFSETQ. This CDR3 is built from 13 residues. Vbeta (60) and Jbeta (13) primers were used in the PCR. Original data processing: Unique TCR beta chains numbered 60 million to 100 million in a later analysis, with roughly 10 million shared. Profiling relied on immunoSEQ multiplex PCR, and the TCRdb table lists in-frame clones only, not all of them. V, J and clone size were drawn from that table, and D and trimming were deduced from the DNA. The sample consists of about 130,000 clones, 78% of them appearing once. These donors, healthy bone marrow donors, were studied. This clone has just a few counts. Its antigen is unknown.

Sequencing was carried out using PBMCs. The chain has TRBV5-1 and TRBJ1-2; a possible D gene is TRBD1 (5 bases). This receptor was identified in a female donor in good health and CMV-seronegative. The CDR3 spells CASSLEQGYGYTF. CDR3 coding DNA: TGCGCCAGCAGCTTGGAGCAGGGCTATGGCTACACCTTC.